The clone carrying this T cell receptor beta chain was counted only a few times. The sample is drawn from a study of neoadjuvant anti-PD-1 for oral cavity cancer. Whole-study context: Around day 43, patients without progression received a fourth nivolumab dose before surgery.

CDR3 size: 16 residues. V dropped 0 bases and J dropped 7 bases, with 13 bases sitting between them. In germline, CDR1 is LGHNA, CDR2 YNFKEQ. Time point here: after neoadjuvant nivolumab, at surgical resection. Blood libraries mostly used around 0.45 ug genomic DNA, six replicates each. TCRdb keeps only in-frame clones here, not all; method: immunoSEQ multiplex PCR. The sample shows more than 8,500 clones, 50% to 80% of them seen only once. The sequencing here drew on PBMCs, taken after nivolumab (anti-PD-1) treatment. The rearrangement joins TRBV4-2 to TRBJ1-6; D unclear. The receptor was derived from a person between 40 and 80 years old with oral cavity squamous cell carcinoma. CDR3 nucleotides: TGTGCCAGCAGCCAAGAGGGGAGGACCGAGAATTCACCCCTCCACTTT. Its translation is CASSQEGRTENSPLHF.